The 14 T cell receptor beta chains given below trace back to one sample, sequenced in a study of cytomegalovirus exposure and HLA in healthy donors (dated by TCRdb to 2017 to 2019). Library prep was done by the immunoSEQ multiplex PCR assay. A mixture of 60 forward primers for TCR Vbeta segments and 13 reverse primers for TCR Jbeta segments was used in the multiplex PCR. Drawn from immuneACCESS, this table holds only the in-frame rearrangements with V and J called that TCRdb kept. Clones are partly lost; checked studies trace under half to an unresolved V gene and leave the rest unexplained. The sample table gives 80,000 to 95,000 clones. Of the sample, about 16% falls within the top ten clones. Source material: PBMCs. The origin of the receptors is a man aged 50 or older in good health and CMV-seropositive.

The gene calls are TRBV6-5 and TRBJ1-2; D ambiguous. Trimming took off 8 bases at V and 4 bases at J, with 11 bases between the two ends. This CDR3 contains 12 residues. CDR1 MNHEY and CDR2 SVGAGI come from the germline V gene. CDR3 coding DNA: TGTGCCAGCCTAGATCCCCCCTATGGCTACACCTTC. It codes for CASLDPPYGYTF.

V usage is TRBV4-3 and J usage is TRBJ1-4, with 9 bases fitting TRBD1. J gave up 3 bases and V 4 bases, and 3 bases lay outside the gene matches. Germline values: CDR1 LGHNA, CDR2 YSLEER. The CDR3 consists of 15 residues. CDR3 region: CASSPGTGSNEKLFF. In nucleotides, the CDR3 is TGCGCCAGCAGCCCCGGGACAGGGTCTAATGAAAAACTGTTTTTT.

As for this clone: Other DNA sequences in this sample translate to the same CDR3. The gene calls are TRBV4-2 and TRBJ1-2, with D perhaps TRBD1 (5 bases). Germline V lookup: CDR1 LGHNA, CDR2 YNFKEQ. Trimming cost V 0 bases and J 8 bases, with 13 bases left between them. The length of the CDR3 is 14 residues. Written as DNA, the CDR3 is TGTGCCAGCAGCCAAGATCTCCAGGGTGGCGGCTACACCTTC. Amino acid sequence: CASSQDLQGGGYTF.

Notes on this clone: Other DNA sequences within the sample encode an identical CDR3. The rearrangement joins TRBV30 to TRBJ2-1; unclear D gene. Trimming left V 3 bases short and J 0 bases short, with 6 bases between. Germline loops: CDR1 GTSNPN, CDR2 SVGIG (reference sequence). The CDR3 consists of 13 residues. CDR3 in DNA: TGTGCCTGGAGCCCTAGCTCCTACAATGAGCAGTTCTTC. Amino acid sequence: CAWSPSSYNEQFF.

The CDR3 DNA reads TGTGCCAGCAGCTTAGTAGTTCAGGGTGAAGCTTTCTTT. It encodes CASSLVVQGEAFF. This chain uses TRBV7-2 with TRBJ1-1; a weak D match, TRBD1 (5 bases). The germline V and J ends were trimmed by 1 base and 7 bases, with 10 bases remaining between them. Germline values: CDR1 SGHTA, CDR2 FQGNSA. The CDR3 is 13 amino acids.

This sequence joins TRBV11-2 and TRBJ2-2; TRBD2 agrees at 9 bases. Germline-derived CDR1 and CDR2 are SGHAT and FQNNGV. Unmatched junction bases numbered 12, after V lost 3 bases and J lost 7 bases. This CDR3 has 17 amino acids. The CDR3 spells CASSFTRIAGVVGELFF. DNA for the CDR3: TGTGCCAGCAGCTTTACGCGGATAGCGGGAGTGGTCGGGGAGCTGTTTTTT.

The chain is built from TRBV6-5 and TRBJ1-2, with D possibly TRBD1 on 6 matching bases. The germline CDR1 and CDR2 sequences are MNHEY and SVGAGI. V shed 4 bases and J shed 4 bases, with 13 bases lying between them. This CDR3 spans 14 amino acids. Here the CDR3 DNA reads TGTGCCAGCAGTTCTACCACAGGGTTCTATGGCTACACCTTC. It specifies CASSSTTGFYGYTF.

The V call is TRBV28, the J call TRBJ1-2, with 7 bases matching TRBD1. This CDR3 comprises 14 residues. Germline values: CDR1 MDHEN, CDR2 SYDVKM. The J segment lost 6 bases and the V segment lost 6 bases, leaving 10 bases of the junction unmatched. The CDR3 loop is CASRPQTGIDGYTF. The CDR3 nucleotides read TGTGCCAGCAGGCCTCAGACAGGGATCGATGGCTACACCTTC.

This chain links TRBV6-6 with TRBJ2-1, with 10 positions matching TRBD1. The CDR3 consists of 16 residues. The germline CDR1 and CDR2 sequences are MNHNY and SVGAGI (reference sequence). The V gene end was trimmed by 0 bases and the J gene end by 6 bases; junction bases not matched to a gene: 5. CDR3 nucleotide sequence: TGTGCCAGCAGTTACTCTACGGGACAGGGGCGCAATGAGCAGTTCTTC. Its translation: CASSYSTGQGRNEQFF.

The chain recombines TRBV23-1 with TRBJ2-7, with 13 bases lining up with TRBD2. TRBV23-1 is given ORF status, its function remaining uncertain. The CDR3 loop spans 16 amino acids. Unmatched junction bases numbered 8, after V lost 4 bases and J lost 5 bases. CDR3 protein: CASSPKTSGRTHEQYF. In DNA form, the CDR3 reads TGCGCCAGCAGTCCGAAGACTAGCGGGAGGACGCACGAGCAGTACTTC.

V and J are TRBV18 and TRBJ2-3, with 12 positions matching TRBD2. V shed 3 bases and J 6 bases; nucleotides not matched to a gene: 7. Germline V gives CDR1 KGHSH, CDR2 LQKENI. This CDR3 contains 16 residues. CDR3 sequence reads: CASSPRTSGKYDTQYF. CDR3 bases: TGTGCCAGCTCACCGCGGACTAGCGGGAAGTATGATACGCAGTATTTT.

The chain joins TRBV9 to TRBJ1-1; possibly TRBD1 for D (6 bases). The V end lost 0 bases, the J end lost 10 bases, and 25 bases lay between the germline ends. In germline, CDR1 is SGDLS, CDR2 YYNGEE. The length of the CDR3 is 17 residues. DNA of the CDR3: TGTGCCAGCAGCGTAGAGGCCGGGACTGGGGGGGCTCGCAGAGCTTTCTTT. Protein sequence: CASSVEAGTGGARRAFF. The full variable domain, rest sourced from reference TRBV9 and TRBJ1-1, is DSGVTQTPKHLITATGQRVTLRCSPRSGDLSVYWYQQSLDQGLQFLIQYYNGEERAKGNILERFSAQQFPDLHSELNLSSLELGDSALYFCASSVEAGTGGARRAFFGQGTRLTVV.

The chain couples TRBV10-3 to TRBJ1-1, with D perhaps matching TRBD1 (5 bases). Germline loops: CDR1 ENHRY, CDR2 SYGVKD. The CDR3 consists of 12 residues. Deletions cut 6 bases from V and 5 bases from J, with 10 bases between. The CDR3 spells CAIRQGTTEAFF. The CDR3 coding sequence is TGTGCCATCAGGCAGGGTACGACTGAAGCTTTCTTT.

V gene TRBV2 combines with J gene TRBJ2-1; the D gene is possibly TRBD2 (5 bases). This CDR3 spans 13 amino acids. Per the germline V gene, CDR1 is SNHLY and CDR2 is FYNNEI. V was pared by 7 bases and J by 12 bases, with 19 bases between. The CDR3 nucleotides read TGTGCCAGCAAACGGACTGCCGGTGAGGGGCAGTTCTTC. This codes for CASKRTAGEGQFF. Looking up the rest from reference TRBV2 and TRBJ2-1 gives the full variable domain: EPEVTQTPSHQVTQMGQEVILRCVPISNHLYFYWYRQILGQKVEFLVSFYNNEISEKSEIFDDQFSVERPDGSNFTLKIRSTKLEDSAMYFCASKRTAGEGQFFGPGTRLTVL.